A single T cell receptor (beta chain) is shown here with its context. What it recognizes is unknown. Trimming took 2 bases from V and 2 from J; bases not matched to a gene: 2. The CDR3 extends over 14 amino acids. CDR1 is LNHDA, CDR2 SQIVND, per germline (reference sequence). This sample stems from a study of cytomegalovirus exposure and HLA in healthy donors. Whole-study findings and limits: An assumption of roughly uniform sequencing depth across donors underlay the presence/absence analyses. According to an earlier analysis, most TCR beta V segments yielded productive rearrangements about 90% or about 30% of the time.

The PCR made use of 60 Vbeta and 13 Jbeta primers. TCRdb's table, derived via immunoSEQ multiplex PCR, lists solely in-frame clones and lacks some. The top ten hold approximately 1% of the sample, which has roughly 130,000 clones, 60% to 85% seen once. The genes are TRBV19 and TRBJ1-1, with 7 bases identical to TRBD1. The sequenced sample consisted of PBMCs. The TCR sequence derives from a human donor in good health. The CDR3 DNA is TGTGCCAGTAGTATACACAGGGGCAACACTGAAGCTTTCTTT. This encodes CASSIHRGNTEAFF. The variable domain in full, completed from reference TRBV19 and TRBJ1-1, reads DGGITQSPKYLFRKEGQNVTLSCEQNLNHDAMYWYRQDPGQGLRLIYYSQIVNDFQKGDIAEGYSVSREKKESFPLTVTSAQKNPTAFYLCASSIHRGNTEAFFGQGTRLTVV.